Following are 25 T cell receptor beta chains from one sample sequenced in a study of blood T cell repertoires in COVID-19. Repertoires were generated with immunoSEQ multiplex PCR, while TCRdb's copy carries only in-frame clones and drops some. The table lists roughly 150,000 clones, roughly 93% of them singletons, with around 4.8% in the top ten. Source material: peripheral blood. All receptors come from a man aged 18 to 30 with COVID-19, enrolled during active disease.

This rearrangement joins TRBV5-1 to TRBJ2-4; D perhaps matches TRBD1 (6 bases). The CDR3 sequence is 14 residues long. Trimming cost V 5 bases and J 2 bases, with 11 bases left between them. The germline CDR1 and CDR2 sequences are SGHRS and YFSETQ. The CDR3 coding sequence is TGCGCCAGCAGATCACAGGGACCCAAAAACATTCAGTACTTC. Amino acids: CASRSQGPKNIQYF.

The CDR3 DNA reads as TGTGCCAGCAGCTTAGACAGGGGCGGGGGTAATGAAAAACTGTTTTTT. As protein: CASSLDRGGGNEKLFF. The rearrangement links TRBV5-8 to TRBJ1-4; 8 bases align to TRBD1. CDR3 size: 16 residues. The germline gives CDR1 SGHTS, CDR2 YDEGEE. The J segment lost 4 bases and the V segment lost 2 bases, leaving 7 bases of the junction unmatched.

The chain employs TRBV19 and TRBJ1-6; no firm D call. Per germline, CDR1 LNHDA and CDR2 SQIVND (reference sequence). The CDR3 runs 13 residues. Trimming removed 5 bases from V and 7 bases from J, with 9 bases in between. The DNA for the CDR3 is TGTGCCAGTAGTTCGGGGAACAATTCACCCCTCCACTTT. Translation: CASSSGNNSPLHF.

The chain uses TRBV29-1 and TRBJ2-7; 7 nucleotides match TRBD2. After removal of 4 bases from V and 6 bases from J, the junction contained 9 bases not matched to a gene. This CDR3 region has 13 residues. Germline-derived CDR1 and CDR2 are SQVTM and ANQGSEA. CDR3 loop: CSVGRAGVGEQYF. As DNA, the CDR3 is TGCAGCGTTGGCAGGGCGGGAGTCGGCGAGCAGTACTTC.

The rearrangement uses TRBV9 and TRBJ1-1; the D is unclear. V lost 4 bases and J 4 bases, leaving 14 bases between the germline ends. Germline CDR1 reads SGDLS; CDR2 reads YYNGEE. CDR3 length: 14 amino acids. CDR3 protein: CASSTGPGGTEAFF. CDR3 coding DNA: TGTGCCAGCAGCACCGGACCTGGAGGCACTGAAGCTTTCTTT. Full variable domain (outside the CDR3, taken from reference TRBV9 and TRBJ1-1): DSGVTQTPKHLITATGQRVTLRCSPRSGDLSVYWYQQSLDQGLQFLIQYYNGEERAKGNILERFSAQQFPDLHSELNLSSLELGDSALYFCASSTGPGGTEAFFGQGTRLTVV.

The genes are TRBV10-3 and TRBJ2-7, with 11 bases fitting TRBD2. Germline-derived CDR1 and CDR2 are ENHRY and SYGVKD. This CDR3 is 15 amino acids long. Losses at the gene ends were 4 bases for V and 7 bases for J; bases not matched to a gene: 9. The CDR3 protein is CAISAAGTSGFEQYF. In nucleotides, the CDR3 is TGTGCCATCAGTGCCGCCGGGACTAGCGGATTTGAGCAGTACTTC.

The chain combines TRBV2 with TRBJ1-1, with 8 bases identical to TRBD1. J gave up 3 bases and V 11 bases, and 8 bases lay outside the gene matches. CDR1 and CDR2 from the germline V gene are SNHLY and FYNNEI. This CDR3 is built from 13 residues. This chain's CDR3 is CAGQGARDTEAFF. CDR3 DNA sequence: TGTGCCGGGCAGGGGGCCCGGGACACTGAAGCTTTCTTT.

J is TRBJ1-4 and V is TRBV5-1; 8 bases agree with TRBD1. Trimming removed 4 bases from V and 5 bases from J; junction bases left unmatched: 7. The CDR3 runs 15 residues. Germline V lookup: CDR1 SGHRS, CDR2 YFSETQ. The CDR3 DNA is TGCGCCAGCAGCAAAGGGACAGGAGACAATGAAAAACTGTTTTTT. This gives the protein CASSKGTGDNEKLFF.

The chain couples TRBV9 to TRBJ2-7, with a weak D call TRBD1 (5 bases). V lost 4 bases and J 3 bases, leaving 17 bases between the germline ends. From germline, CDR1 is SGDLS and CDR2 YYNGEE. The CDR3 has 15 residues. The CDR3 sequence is CASSPRQTSIYEQYF. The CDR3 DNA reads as TGTGCCAGCAGCCCCCGACAGACATCTATCTACGAGCAGTACTTC. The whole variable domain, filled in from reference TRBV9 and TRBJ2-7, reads DSGVTQTPKHLITATGQRVTLRCSPRSGDLSVYWYQQSLDQGLQFLIQYYNGEERAKGNILERFSAQQFPDLHSELNLSSLELGDSALYFCASSPRQTSIYEQYFGPGTRLTVT.

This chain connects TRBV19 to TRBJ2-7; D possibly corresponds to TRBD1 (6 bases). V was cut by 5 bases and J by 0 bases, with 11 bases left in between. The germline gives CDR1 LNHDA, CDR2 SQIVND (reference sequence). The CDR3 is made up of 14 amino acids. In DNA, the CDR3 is TGTGCCAGTAGTGGGGGCAGGAGCTCCTACGAGCAGTACTTC. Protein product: CASSGGRSSYEQYF.

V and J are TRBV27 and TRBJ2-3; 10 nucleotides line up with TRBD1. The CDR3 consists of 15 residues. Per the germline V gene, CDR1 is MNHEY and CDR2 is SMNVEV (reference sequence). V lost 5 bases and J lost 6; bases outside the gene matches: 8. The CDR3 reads CASSAWDRGWDTQYF. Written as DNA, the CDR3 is TGTGCCAGCAGTGCTTGGGACAGGGGATGGGATACGCAGTATTTT.

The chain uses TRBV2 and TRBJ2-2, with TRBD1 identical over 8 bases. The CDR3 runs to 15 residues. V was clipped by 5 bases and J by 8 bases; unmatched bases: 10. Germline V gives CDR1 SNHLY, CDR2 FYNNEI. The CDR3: CASSKRTGYSGELFF. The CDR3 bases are TGTGCCAGCAGTAAACGGACAGGGTATAGTGGGGAGCTGTTTTTT. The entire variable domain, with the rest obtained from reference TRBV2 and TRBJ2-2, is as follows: EPEVTQTPSHQVTQMGQEVILRCVPISNHLYFYWYRQILGQKVEFLVSFYNNEISEKSEIFDDQFSVERPDGSNFTLKIRSTKLEDSAMYFCASSKRTGYSGELFFGEGSRLTVL.

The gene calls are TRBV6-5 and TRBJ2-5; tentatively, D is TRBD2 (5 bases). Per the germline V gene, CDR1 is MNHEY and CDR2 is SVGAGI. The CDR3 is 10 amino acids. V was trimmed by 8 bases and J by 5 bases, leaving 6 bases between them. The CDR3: CASGEETQYF. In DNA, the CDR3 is TGTGCCAGCGGGGAGGAGACCCAGTACTTC.

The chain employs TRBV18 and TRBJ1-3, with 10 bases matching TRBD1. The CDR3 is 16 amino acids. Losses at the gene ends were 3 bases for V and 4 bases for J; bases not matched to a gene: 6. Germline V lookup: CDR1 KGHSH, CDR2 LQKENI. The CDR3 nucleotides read TGTGCCAGCTCACCGTCCGGGACAGGGGTAGGAAACACCATATATTTT. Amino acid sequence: CASSPSGTGVGNTIYF.

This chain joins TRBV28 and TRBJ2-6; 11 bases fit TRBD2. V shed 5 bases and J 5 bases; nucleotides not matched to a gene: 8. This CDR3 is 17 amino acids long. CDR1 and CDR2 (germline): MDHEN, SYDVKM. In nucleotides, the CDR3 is TGTGCCAGCAGTCCGTCACTAGCGGGAGTACGGGCCAACGTCCTGACTTTC. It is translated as CASSPSLAGVRANVLTF.

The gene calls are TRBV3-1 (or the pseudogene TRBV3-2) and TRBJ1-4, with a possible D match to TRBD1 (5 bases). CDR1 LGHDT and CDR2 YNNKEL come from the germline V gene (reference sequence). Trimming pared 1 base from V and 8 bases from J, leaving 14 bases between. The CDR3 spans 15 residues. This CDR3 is CASSQAWGVGEKLFF. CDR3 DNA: TGTGCCAGCAGCCAAGCATGGGGGGTAGGGGAAAAACTGTTTTTT.

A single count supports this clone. The CDR3 region is CASSRDRGMANEKLFF. CDR3 in DNA: TGTGCCAGCAGCCGGGACAGGGGGATGGCGAATGAAAAACTGTTTTTT. The chain couples TRBV9 to TRBJ1-4, with 11 bases matching TRBD1. The trim removed 4 bases at V and 5 bases at J, leaving 7 bases unmatched. CDR1 is SGDLS, CDR2 YYNGEE, per germline. This CDR3 has 16 amino acids.

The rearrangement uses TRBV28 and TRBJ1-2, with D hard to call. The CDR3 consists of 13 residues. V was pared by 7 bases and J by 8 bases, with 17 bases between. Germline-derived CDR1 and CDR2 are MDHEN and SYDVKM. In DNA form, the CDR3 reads TGTGCCAGCAAACAGCAACCCGCCGGCGGCTACACCTTC. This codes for CASKQQPAGGYTF.

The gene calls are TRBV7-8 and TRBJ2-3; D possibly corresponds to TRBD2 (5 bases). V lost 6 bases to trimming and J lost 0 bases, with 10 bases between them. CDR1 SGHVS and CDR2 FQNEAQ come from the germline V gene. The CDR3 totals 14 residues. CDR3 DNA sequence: TGTGCCAGCAGTTATAGGACTAGCACAGATACGCAGTATTTT. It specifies CASSYRTSTDTQYF.

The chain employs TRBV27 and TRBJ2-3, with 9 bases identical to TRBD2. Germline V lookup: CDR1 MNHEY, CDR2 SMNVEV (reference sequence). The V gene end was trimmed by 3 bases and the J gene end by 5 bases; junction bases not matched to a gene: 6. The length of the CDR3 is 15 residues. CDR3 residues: CASSLGGRALDTQYF. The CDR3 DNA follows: TGTGCCAGCAGTTTGGGCGGGAGGGCCTTAGATACGCAGTATTTT.

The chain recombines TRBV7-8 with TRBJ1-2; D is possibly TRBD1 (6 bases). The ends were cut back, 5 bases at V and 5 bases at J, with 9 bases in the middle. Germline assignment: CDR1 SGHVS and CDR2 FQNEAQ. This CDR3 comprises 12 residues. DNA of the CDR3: TGTGCCAGCAGCATACAGGGTTATGGCTACACCTTC. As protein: CASSIQGYGYTF.

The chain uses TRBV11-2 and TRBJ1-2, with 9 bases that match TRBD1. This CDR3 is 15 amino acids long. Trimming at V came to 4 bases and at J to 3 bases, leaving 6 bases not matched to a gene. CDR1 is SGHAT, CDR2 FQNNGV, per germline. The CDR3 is CASSSYRGQDYGYTF. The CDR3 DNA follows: TGTGCCAGCAGCTCCTACAGGGGGCAGGACTATGGCTACACCTTC. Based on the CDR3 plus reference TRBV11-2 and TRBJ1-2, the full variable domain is EAGVAQSPRYKIIEKRQSVAFWCNPISGHATLYWYQQILGQGPKLLIQFQNNGVVDDSQLPKDRFSAERLKGVDSTLKIQPAKLEDSAVYLCASSSYRGQDYGYTFGSGTRLTVV.

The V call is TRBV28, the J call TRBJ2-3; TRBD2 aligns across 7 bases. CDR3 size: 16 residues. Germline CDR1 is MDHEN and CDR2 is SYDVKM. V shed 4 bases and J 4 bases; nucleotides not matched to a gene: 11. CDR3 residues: CASSSEAGVVADTQYF. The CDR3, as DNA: TGTGCCAGCAGTTCGGAGGCGGGAGTGGTGGCAGATACGCAGTATTTT. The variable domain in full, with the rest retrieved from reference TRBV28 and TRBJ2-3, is DVKVTQSSRYLVKRTGEKVFLECVQDMDHENMFWYRQDPGLGLRLIYFSYDVKMKEKGDIPEGYSVSREKKERFSLILESASTNQTSMYLCASSSEAGVVADTQYFGPGTRLTVL.

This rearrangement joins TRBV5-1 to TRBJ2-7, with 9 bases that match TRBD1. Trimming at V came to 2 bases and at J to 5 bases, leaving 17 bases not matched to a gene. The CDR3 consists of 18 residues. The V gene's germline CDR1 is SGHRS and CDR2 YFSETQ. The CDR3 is CASSLSLTLRDRDHEQYF. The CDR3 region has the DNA TGCGCCAGCAGCTTATCTCTAACGCTCCGGGACAGGGACCACGAGCAGTACTTC. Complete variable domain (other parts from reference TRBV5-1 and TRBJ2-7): KAGVTQTPRYLIKTRGQQVTLSCSPISGHRSVSWYQQTPGQGLQFLFEYFSETQRNKGNFPGRFSGRQFSNSRSEMNVSTLELGDSALYLCASSLSLTLRDRDHEQYFGPGTRLTVT.

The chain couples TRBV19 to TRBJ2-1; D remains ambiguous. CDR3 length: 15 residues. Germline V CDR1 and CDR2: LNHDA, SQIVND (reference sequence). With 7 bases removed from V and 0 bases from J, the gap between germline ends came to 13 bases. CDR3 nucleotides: TGTGCCAGTACATTGACTGCAAGCTCCTACAATGAGCAGTTCTTC. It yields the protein CASTLTASSYNEQFF.